The 24 T cell receptor beta chains presented below share a single source sample, sequenced in a study of metastatic and nonmetastatic thyroid tumors. Thyroid surgery was preceded by no treatment in any patient. With MiXCR, TCRdb called clones anew from the PCR reads. This sample has over 10,000 clones; around 20% occur once, and the top ten carry 12%. The specimen was adjacent normal tissue. Every receptor here comes from a female donor with papillary thyroid cancer or a benign thyroid nodule (not recorded which). Some clones in this sample may be carry-over from other donors' samples.

This clone was picked up many times. This rearrangement joins TRBV6-1 to TRBJ2-7; tentative D call: TRBD1 (6 bases). Germline V gene lookup returns CDR1 MNHNS and CDR2 SASEGT. This CDR3 spans 15 amino acids. Trimming removed 5 bases at V and 2 bases at J, with 16 bases between. The CDR3 loop reads CASSSEFRTAYEQYF. As DNA, the CDR3 is TGTGCCAGCAGTTCCGAATTTAGGACAGCCTACGAGCAGTACTTC.

There are a few counts of this clone. The CDR3 region is CASSVPIGNPVVGCQFF. Written as DNA, the CDR3 is TGTGCCAGCAGTGTCCCCATCGGGAATCCAGTTGTGGGGTGTCAGTTCTTC. The gene calls are TRBV25-1 and TRBJ2-1, with a weak D call TRBD2 (5 bases). The germline V and J ends were trimmed by 4 bases and 13 bases, with 29 bases remaining between them. Germline V gene sequence: CDR1 MGHDK, CDR2 SYGVNS. This CDR3 has 17 residues.

The CDR3 DNA reads TGTGCCAGCAGCCCGAGTCCAGCGGTGTACAATGAGCAGTTCTTC. The encoded protein is CASSPSPAVYNEQFF. The chain combines TRBV12-3 or TRBV12-4 with TRBJ2-1; maybe TRBD2 (5 bases). V was pared by 6 bases and J by 4 bases, with 16 bases between. This CDR3 is built from 15 residues.

The rearrangement links TRBV6-9 to TRBJ2-1; 7 bases match TRBD1. The CDR3 covers 16 residues. Looked up from germline, CDR1 is MNHGY and CDR2 is SVAAGI. The ends lost 6 bases at V and 4 bases at J; junction bases unmatched: 12. The CDR3 reads CASRIPTGTVYNEQFF. CDR3 nucleotide sequence: TGTGCCAGCAGAATTCCAACCGGGACAGTATACAATGAGCAGTTCTTC.

This rearrangement joins TRBV5-1 to TRBJ1-6; the D is unclear. V dropped 2 bases and J dropped 9 bases, with 18 bases sitting between them. Germline CDR1 SGHRS, CDR2 YFSETQ. The CDR3 is 16 residues long. CDR3 DNA sequence: TGCGCCAGCAGCTTTGTGAAGGGTGCTGAGCGTTCACCCCTCCACTTT. It encodes CASSFVKGAERSPLHF.

In its sample, this clone is medium-sized (0.01 to 0.1%). The V call is TRBV7-8, the J call TRBJ2-1, with 7 bases lining up with TRBD2. V was pared by 3 bases and J by 7 bases, with 6 bases of the junction left unmatched. Looked up from germline, CDR1 is SGHVS and CDR2 is FQNEAQ. This CDR3 region has 14 residues. CDR3 residues: CASSLGLMGNEQFF. The CDR3 DNA is TGTGCCAGCAGCTTGGGACTAATGGGTAATGAGCAGTTCTTC. The entire variable domain, with the rest obtained from reference TRBV7-8 and TRBJ2-1, is as follows: GAGVSQSPRYKVAKRGQDVALRCDPISGHVSLFWYQQALGQGPEFLTYFQNEAQLDKSGLPSDRFFAERPEGSVSTLKIQRTQQEDSAVYLCASSLGLMGNEQFFGPGTRLTVL.

V gene TRBV12-3 or TRBV12-4 combines with J gene TRBJ2-1, with no clear D. Between the trimmed V and J ends, which lost 7 bases and 6 bases, there was a span of 13 bases. The CDR3 runs 13 residues. The DNA for the CDR3 is TGTGCCAGCATCCTCCCCCATCCCAATGAGCAGTTCTTC. Encoded protein: CASILPHPNEQFF.

The V call is TRBV19, the J call TRBJ1-5; D uncertain. V was cut by 5 bases and J by 2 bases, with 10 bases left in between. The CDR3 runs 14 residues. Germline CDR1 is LNHDA and CDR2 is SQIVND (reference sequence). CDR3 nucleotide sequence: TGTGCCAGTAGTCTACCGGACGGCAATCAGCCCCAGCATTTT. Its translation: CASSLPDGNQPQHF.

Worth noting for this clone: Sequence at one end of the junction differs from germline and may be a read error. This chain joins TRBV20-1 and TRBJ1-1; 10 bases line up with TRBD1. This CDR3 region has 13 residues. Looked up from germline, CDR1 is DFQATT and CDR2 is SNEGSKA (reference sequence). This CDR3 reads CSARTGGFTESFF. The CDR3 DNA reads TGCAGTGCTAGGACAGGGGGCTTTACTGAATCTTTCTTT.

This clone was seen many times. The chain recombines TRBV5-1 with TRBJ1-5; D is unresolved. The ends were cut back, 4 bases at V and 7 bases at J, with 12 bases in the middle. In germline, CDR1 is SGHRS, CDR2 YFSETQ. CDR3 length: 13 residues. CDR3 DNA: TGCGCCAGCAGCGCCGGATCTGGCCAGCCCCAGCATTTT. As protein: CASSAGSGQPQHF.

The chain recombines TRBV12-3 or TRBV12-4 with TRBJ1-5; D may be TRBD1 (6 bases). This CDR3 has 16 amino acids. Trimming left V 4 bases short and J 2 bases short, with 15 bases between. CDR3 sequence: CASSWTVLRGNQPQHF. The CDR3 nucleotides are TGTGCCAGCAGTTGGACAGTCCTACGCGGCAATCAGCCCCAGCATTTT.

The chain carries TRBV18 and TRBJ1-1; D is perhaps TRBD1 (6 bases). CDR3 length: 14 residues. With 6 bases removed from V and 0 bases from J, the gap between germline ends came to 11 bases. CDR1 and CDR2 (germline): KGHSH, LQKENI. The CDR3 loop is CASSYGQMNTEAFF. CDR3 sequence (DNA): TGTGCCAGCTCTTACGGACAGATGAACACTGAAGCTTTCTTT.

This clone appeared many times. This could be a read error, since a much larger clone is one nucleotide away. This same CDR3 is encoded by further DNA sequences in the sample. The chain combines TRBV30 with TRBJ1-1; D remains ambiguous. There are 13 residues in the CDR3. V was pared by 4 bases and J by 10 bases, with 19 bases between. Germline-derived CDR1 and CDR2 are GTSNPN and SVGIG (reference sequence). The DNA for the CDR3 is TGTGCCTGGACAAACCCCCGATGGTCAGGAGCTTTCTTT. It encodes CAWTNPRWSGAFF.

This clone was picked up a small number of times. The gene calls are TRBV6-1 and TRBJ2-1, with 9 bases matching TRBD1. The CDR3 is 16 residues long. Germline CDR1 MNHNS, CDR2 SASEGT. V lost 4 bases to trimming and J lost 4 bases; unmatched junction nucleotides: 8. The CDR3: CASSGLGTGIYNEQFF. In DNA form, the CDR3 reads TGTGCCAGCAGTGGGTTGGGGACAGGGATATACAATGAGCAGTTCTTC.

A few counts support this clone. The rearrangement links TRBV19 to TRBJ2-2; D not resolved. Germline assignment: CDR1 LNHDA and CDR2 SQIVND (reference sequence). The CDR3 is 12 residues long. Trimming took 2 bases from V and 11 from J, leaving 9 bases between them. CDR3 coding DNA: TGTGCCAGTAGTATAATCAACGGTGAGCTGTTTTTT. This codes for CASSIINGELFF.

This clone is labeled as medium-sized (0.01 to 0.1%). The chain combines TRBV27 with TRBJ2-5; 8 nucleotides align to TRBD2. From germline, CDR1 is MNHEY and CDR2 SMNVEV (reference sequence). J gave up 5 bases and V 3 bases, and 2 bases lay outside the gene matches. The CDR3 consists of 13 residues. For the CDR3, the DNA is TGTGCCAGCAGTTTTTCGGGGGGGGAGACCCAGTACTTC. It is translated as CASSFSGGETQYF.

This clone ranks as medium-sized. The chain uses TRBV12-3 or TRBV12-4 and TRBJ1-1; the D is unclear. The V end lost 10 bases, the J end lost 4 bases, and 16 bases lay between the germline ends. The CDR3 is 13 residues long. CDR3 in amino acids: CATKAEVGTEAFF. CDR3 nucleotides: TGTGCCACCAAAGCCGAGGTGGGCACTGAAGCTTTCTTT.

This clone is deemed medium-sized. The chain has TRBV20-1 and TRBJ2-7; no definite D call. This CDR3 comprises 13 residues. CDR1 is DFQATT, CDR2 SNEGSKA, per germline (reference sequence). Trimming took 0 bases from V and 2 from J, leaving 8 bases between them. The CDR3 DNA is TGCAGTGCTAGAGAATCGGGTACCTACGAGCAGTACTTC. It specifies CSARESGTYEQYF.

Judged by abundance, this clone is medium-sized. The chain carries TRBV5-1 and TRBJ2-7, with D tentatively TRBD2 (6 bases). The germline V gene has CDR1 SGHRS and CDR2 YFSETQ. Trimming shortened V by 4 bases and J by 4 bases, and 18 bases separated the two germline ends. This CDR3 spans 15 amino acids. The DNA of the CDR3 is TGCGCCAGCAGCCCGTTCGGGGGAGCAGCATACGAGCAGTACTTC. This codes for CASSPFGGAAYEQYF.

The chain combines TRBV7-2 with TRBJ2-7; 7 bases are shared with TRBD2. The germline CDR1 and CDR2 sequences are SGHTA and FQGNSA. The length of the CDR3 is 16 residues. V trimming: 0 bases; J trimming: 1 base; junction bases outside the gene matches: 6. The CDR3 region is CASSLAASGGSYEQYF. The CDR3, as DNA: TGTGCCAGCAGCTTAGCGGCTAGCGGAGGGTCCTACGAGCAGTACTTC.

J is TRBJ2-7 and V is TRBV6-1, with 13 positions matching TRBD2. The length of the CDR3 is 15 residues. Germline lookup yields CDR1 MNHNS and CDR2 SASEGT. Trimming cost V 6 bases and J 3 bases; bases outside gene matches: 5. In DNA, the CDR3 is TGTGCCAGCAGCCGTCGGACTAGCGGGGGCTACGAGCAGTACTTC. Encoded protein: CASSRRTSGGYEQYF.

This clone was seen only a few times. The V gene is TRBV19, the J gene TRBJ2-5; tentative D call: TRBD2 (5 bases). CDR1 and CDR2 (germline): LNHDA, SQIVND (reference sequence). The CDR3 covers 13 residues. The V gene lost 6 bases and the J gene lost 0 bases, with 8 bases spanning the gap. CDR3: CASRGSNQETQYF. The CDR3 nucleotides are TGTGCCAGTAGGGGGAGTAACCAAGAGACCCAGTACTTC.

A few counts support this clone. An end of the junction differs from the germline gene, which may be a read error. This rearrangement joins TRBV28 to TRBJ2-7; 8 positions match TRBD2. CDR3 length equals 12 residues. Germline CDR1 reads MDHEN; CDR2 reads SYDVKM. The CDR3 region has the DNA TGTGCCAGCGGGCCGGGGGGGGACGAGCATTACTTC. Amino acids: CASGPGGDEHYF.

This rearrangement joins TRBV6-2 or TRBV6-3 to TRBJ2-6; 14 bases map to TRBD2. Germline assignment: CDR1 MNHEY and CDR2 SVGEGT. The CDR3 has 19 amino acids. The ends lost 2 bases at V and 0 bases at J; junction bases unmatched: 3. The CDR3 coding sequence is TGTGCCAGCAGTTACCCGACTAGCGGGAGGGCCTCTGGGGCCAACGTCCTGACTTTC. This gives the protein CASSYPTSGRASGANVLTF.